This T cell receptor beta chain was captured by sequencing in a study of CD8 T cells in ankylosing spondylitis. Study-level results: Previously reported in reactive arthritis synovial fluid and blood were some of the motif variants. Reportedly, significant enrichment of disease-linked clones occurred in matched ankylosing spondylitis synovial fluid. Relatively rare in peripheral blood, disease-linked clones were also CD8+. In ankylosing spondylitis blood, a motif of several highly homologous TCR beta variants appeared characteristic.

MiXCR, applied by TCRdb to the 5' RACE reads, yields one record per CDR3 protein. The table has approximately 300,000 distinct CDR3 sequences, around 8% seen once. With regard to this clonotype: The antigen is unknown.

Trimming cost V 6 bases and J 5 bases, with 19 bases left between them. This CDR3 region has 16 residues. Germline V CDR1 and CDR2: MNHNS, SASEGT. The material sequenced was blood, either unsorted or a sorted T cell fraction (not recorded which). The clonotype was recovered from a male donor with ankylosing spondylitis. The chain employs TRBV6-1 and TRBJ2-2; D tentatively reads TRBD1 or TRBD2 (5 bases each). The CDR3 sequence is CASRRPRDGGTGELFF. The CDR3 DNA sequence: TGTGCCAGCAGACGCCCTAGGGACGGAGGAACCGGGGAGCTGTTTTTT.